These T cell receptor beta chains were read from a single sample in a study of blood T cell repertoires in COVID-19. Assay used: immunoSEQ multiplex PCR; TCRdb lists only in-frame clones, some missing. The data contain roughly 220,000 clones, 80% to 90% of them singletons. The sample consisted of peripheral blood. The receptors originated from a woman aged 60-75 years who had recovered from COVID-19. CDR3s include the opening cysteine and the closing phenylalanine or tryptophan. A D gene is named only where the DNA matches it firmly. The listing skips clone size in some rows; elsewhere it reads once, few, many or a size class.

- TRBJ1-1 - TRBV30 CAWSVLANTEAFF TGTGCCTGGAGTGTACTTGCGAACACTGAAGCTTTCTTT
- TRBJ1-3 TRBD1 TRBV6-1 CASSEVPDRITGNTIYF TGTGCCAGCAGTGAAGTCCCGGACAGGATAACTGGAAACACCATATATTTT
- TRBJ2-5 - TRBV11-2 CASSSFDRQETQYF TGTGCCAGCAGTTCCTTCGACAGACAAGAGACCCAGTACTTC
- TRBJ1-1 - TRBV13 CASLLQRGDTEAFF TGTGCCAGCCTACTGCAAAGAGGAGACACTGAAGCTTTCTTT
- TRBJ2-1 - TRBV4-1 CASSPRIVTTPHNEQFF TGCGCCAGCAGCCCCCGAATCGTAACTACCCCCCACAATGAGCAGTTCTTC
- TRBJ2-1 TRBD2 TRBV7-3 CASSRAGGGGAVNEQFF TGTGCCAGCAGCCGCGCCGGAGGCGGGGGGGCCGTAAATGAGCAGTTCTTC
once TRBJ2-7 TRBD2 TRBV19 CASTRAGGPPYEQYF TGTGCCAGTACCCGGGCGGGGGGGCCGCCCTACGAGCAGTACTTC
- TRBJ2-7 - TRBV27 CASSWAGDYEQYF TGTGCCAGCAGTTGGGCAGGGGACTACGAGCAGTACTTC
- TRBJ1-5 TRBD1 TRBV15 CATSRARTGSNQPQHF TGTGCCACCAGCAGAGCAAGGACAGGCAGCAATCAGCCCCAGCATTTT
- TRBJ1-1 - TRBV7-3 CASSLNGMTEAFF TGTGCCAGCAGCTTAAACGGTATGACTGAAGCTTTCTTT
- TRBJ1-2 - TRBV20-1 CSASSETGYGYTF TGCAGTGCTAGTTCCGAAACGGGGTATGGCTACACCTTC
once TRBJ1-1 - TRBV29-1 CSVVHNKNTEAFF TGCAGCGTTGTTCACAACAAGAACACTGAAGCTTTCTTT
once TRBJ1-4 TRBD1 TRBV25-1 CASSGQGGEKLFF TGTGCCAGCAGTGGGCAGGGGGGCGAAAAACTGTTTTTT
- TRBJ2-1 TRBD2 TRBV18 CASSASSGARNEQFF TGTGCCAGCTCAGCCTCTAGCGGGGCCCGCAATGAGCAGTTCTTC
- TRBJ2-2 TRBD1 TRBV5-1 CASSSGGGNTGELFF TGCGCCAGCAGCTCAGGGGGCGGGAACACCGGGGAGCTGTTTTTT
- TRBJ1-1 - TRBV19 CASSMGGFNTEAFF TGTGCCAGTAGTATGGGGGGATTCAACACTGAAGCTTTCTTT
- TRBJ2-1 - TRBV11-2 CASSLPRGAGSVEQFF TGTGCCAGCAGCCTTCCCCGGGGAGCGGGCAGCGTTGAGCAGTTCTTC
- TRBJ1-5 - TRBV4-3 CASSQDVTEDNQPQHF TGCGCCAGCAGCCAAGATGTCACAGAAGACAATCAGCCCCAGCATTTT
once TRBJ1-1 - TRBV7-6 CASSLVGGLNTEAFF TGTGCCAGCAGCTTAGTAGGGGGATTGAACACTGAAGCTTTCTTT
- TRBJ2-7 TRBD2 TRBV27 CASHSGGREQYF TGTGCCAGCCATTCGGGGGGGCGCGAGCAGTACTTC
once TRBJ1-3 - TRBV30 CAWSVTGVLGGNTIYF TGTGCCTGGAGTGTGACAGGCGTCCTTGGTGGAAACACCATATATTTT
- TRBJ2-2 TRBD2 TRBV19 CATAGGHRTGELFF TGTGCCACCGCGGGGGGGCATCGGACCGGGGAGCTGTTTTTT
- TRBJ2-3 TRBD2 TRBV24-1 CATSDLSSGGIDTQYF TGTGCCACCAGTGATTTGTCTAGCGGGGGGATAGATACGCAGTATTTT
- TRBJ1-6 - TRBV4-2 CASSRVGGNDSPLHF TGTGCCAGCAGCCGCGTAGGGGGTAACGATTCACCCCTCCACTTT
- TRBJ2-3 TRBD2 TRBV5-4 CASSPDGGGATDTQYF TGTGCCAGCAGCCCGGATGGCGGGGGGGCAACAGATACGCAGTATTTT
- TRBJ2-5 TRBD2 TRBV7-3 CASSLNGRGETQYF TGTGCCAGCAGCTTAAACGGGAGGGGAGAGACCCAGTACTTC
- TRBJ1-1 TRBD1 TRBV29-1 CSVDPGQTNTEAFF TGCAGCGTCGACCCGGGACAGACGAACACTGAAGCTTTCTTT
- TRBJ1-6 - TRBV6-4 CASSPREDSPLHF TGTGCCAGCAGCCCCAGGGAGGATTCACCCCTCCACTTT
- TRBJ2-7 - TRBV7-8 CASSLGGLTYEQYF TGTGCCAGCAGCTTAGGAGGGTTGACCTACGAGCAGTACTTC
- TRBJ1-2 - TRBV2 CASSDISGGYTF TGTGCCAGCAGTGACATCTCCGGTGGCTACACCTTC
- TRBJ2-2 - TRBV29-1 CSVEDSAGELFF TGCAGCGTGGAAGACTCGGCCGGGGAGCTGTTTTTT
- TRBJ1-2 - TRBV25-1 CASSESLDSNYGYTF TGTGCCAGCAGTGAATCCTTGGACAGTAACTATGGCTACACCTTC
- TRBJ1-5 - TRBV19 CASSPGGTYSNQPQHF TGTGCCAGTAGCCCCGGCGGGACGTATAGCAATCAGCCCCAGCATTTT
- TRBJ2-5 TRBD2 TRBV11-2 CASSFKGLAGLAETQYF TGTGCCAGCAGCTTCAAGGGACTAGCGGGCCTAGCGGAGACCCAGTACTTC
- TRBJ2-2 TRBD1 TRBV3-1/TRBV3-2 CASSTYGTGNTGELFF TGTGCCAGCAGTACTTATGGGACAGGGAACACCGGGGAGCTGTTTTTT
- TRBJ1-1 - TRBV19 CASSIGQLEAFF TGTGCCAGTAGTATAGGACAGCTTGAAGCTTTCTTT
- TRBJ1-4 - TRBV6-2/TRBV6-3 CASSSGLTNEKLFF TGTGCCAGCAGCTCGGGACTCACTAATGAAAAACTGTTTTTT
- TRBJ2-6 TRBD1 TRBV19 CASRPPPGQGITGANVLTF TGTGCCAGTAGACCACCTCCGGGACAGGGAATAACTGGGGCCAACGTCCTGACTTTC
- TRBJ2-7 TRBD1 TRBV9 CASSGGQGSYEQYF TGTGCCAGCAGCGGGGGACAGGGGAGCTACGAGCAGTACTTC
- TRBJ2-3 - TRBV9 CASSVDPGADTQYF TGTGCCAGCAGCGTAGACCCAGGGGCAGATACGCAGTATTTT
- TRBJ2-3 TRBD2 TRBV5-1 CASSLGRGGRDTQYF TGCGCCAGCAGCTTAGGGAGGGGAGGGAGAGATACGCAGTATTTT
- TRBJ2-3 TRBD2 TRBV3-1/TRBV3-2 CASSQGPLAGGTDTQYF TGTGCCAGCAGCCAAGGTCCCCTAGCGGGGGGGACAGATACGCAGTATTTT
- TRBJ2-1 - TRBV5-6 CASSFGSGEQFF TGTGCCAGCAGCTTTGGGTCGGGTGAGCAGTTCTTC
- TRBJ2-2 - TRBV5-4 CASSLVANTGELFF TGTGCCAGCAGCTTGGTAGCGAACACCGGGGAGCTGTTTTTT
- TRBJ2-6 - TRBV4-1 CASSQDPQVGANVLTF TGCGCCAGCAGCCAAGATCCCCAGGTCGGGGCCAACGTCCTGACTTTC
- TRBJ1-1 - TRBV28 CASSIRGLNTEAFF TGTGCCAGCAGTATCAGGGGACTGAACACTGAAGCTTTCTTT
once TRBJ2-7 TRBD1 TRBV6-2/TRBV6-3 CASSQTGQLEQYF TGTGCCAGCAGTCAGACAGGGCAGTTGGAGCAGTACTTC
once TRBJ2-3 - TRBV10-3 CAISDGGTDTQYF TGTGCCATCAGTGACGGCGGGACAGATACGCAGTATTTT
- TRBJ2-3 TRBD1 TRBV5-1 CASSISGQGPDTQYF TGCGCCAGCAGCATTTCGGGACAGGGTCCAGATACGCAGTATTTT
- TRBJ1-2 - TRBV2 CASSEVGASYGYTF TGTGCCAGCAGTGAAGTAGGGGCCAGCTATGGCTACACCTTC
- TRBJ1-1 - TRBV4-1 CASRLSGGNTEAFF TGCGCCAGCAGGCTAAGCGGGGGAAACACTGAAGCTTTCTTT
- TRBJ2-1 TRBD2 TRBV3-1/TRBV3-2 CASSLPSGGAYNEQFF TGTGCCAGCAGCCTACCTAGCGGGGGGGCTTACAATGAGCAGTTCTTC
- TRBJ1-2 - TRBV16 CASSQWSDSSRWTF TGTGCCAGCAGCCAATGGTCCGACAGCTCCCGGTGGACCTTC
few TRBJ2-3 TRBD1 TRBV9 CASSVTGGPDTQYF TGTGCCAGCAGCGTAACAGGGGGCCCAGATACGCAGTATTTT
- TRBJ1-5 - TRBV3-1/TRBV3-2 CASSQAGGGQPQHF TGTGCCAGCAGCCAAGCGGGGGGTGGTCAGCCCCAGCATTTT
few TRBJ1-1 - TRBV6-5 CASVRGGNTEAFF TGTGCCAGCGTTAGAGGGGGGAACACTGAAGCTTTCTTT
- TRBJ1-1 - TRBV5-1 CASSLGLGVATEAFF TGCGCCAGCAGCTTGGGATTAGGGGTAGCCACTGAAGCTTTCTTT
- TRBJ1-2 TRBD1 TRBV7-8 CASSLAFRDRRLYGYTF TGTGCCAGCAGCTTAGCCTTCCGGGACAGAAGACTATATGGCTACACCTTC
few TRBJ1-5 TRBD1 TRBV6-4 CASSDSGTANYSNQPQHF TGTGCCAGCAGTGACTCCGGGACAGCTAACTATAGCAATCAGCCCCAGCATTTT
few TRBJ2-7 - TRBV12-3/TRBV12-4 CASSFRGPYEQYF TGTGCCAGCAGTTTCAGGGGTCCGTACGAGCAGTACTTC